This T cell receptor beta chain was captured by sequencing in a study of T cell clones after liver transplantation. Study context: As an antigen-independent comparator, third-party-reactive TCRbeta sequences came from pre-transplant mixed lymphocyte reactions. Overall study results and limits: Graft donor-reactive T cells may have migrated into the graft rather than being deleted. Post-transplant time points were not standardized, so conclusions are preliminary. A larger donor-reactive than third-party decline suggested partial antigen-specific deletion.

V shed 6 bases, J shed 3 bases, and the junction held 9 bases outside the gene matches. The CDR3 has 16 residues. Per germline, CDR1 SNHLY and CDR2 FYNNEI. The repertoire was sequenced with immunoSEQ multiplex PCR; TCRdb's copy has only in-frame clones and lacks some. The table lists roughly 20,000 clones, roughly 92% of them singletons. With regard to this clone: Its target is unknown.

The gene calls are TRBV2 and TRBJ2-1, with TRBD1 matching 9 bases. The sample here was CD8+ T cells from blood, taken about 25 months after liver transplant. This sequence was found in a human patient who received a liver transplant. Some T cells may be provided by the graft donor. The CDR3 DNA is TGTGCCAGCAGCGATATGACAGGGGGACTCTACAATGAGCAGTTCTTC. It translates to CASSDMTGGLYNEQFF. The variable domain in full, completed from reference TRBV2 and TRBJ2-1, reads EPEVTQTPSHQVTQMGQEVILRCVPISNHLYFYWYRQILGQKVEFLVSFYNNEISEKSEIFDDQFSVERPDGSNFTLKIRSTKLEDSAMYFCASSDMTGGLYNEQFFGPGTRLTVL.